This TCR beta chain was identified in a study of blood T cell repertoires in COVID-19. Study at large: T cells, B-cell-depleted T cells, or PBMCs provided the cDNA or gDNA that served as material.

Original data processing: Cell counts per sample came from amplifying reference gene primers. Using immunoSEQ multiplex PCR, the repertoire was profiled, and TCRdb retains in-frame clones only, with some absent. The V and J calls and clone size come from that table; D and trimming were worked out from the DNA. The table includes about 100,000 clones, about 83% detected once. This receptor was obtained from a human donor in a cohort sampled during active COVID-19. The sequenced sample was peripheral blood.

DNA for the CDR3: TGTGCCTGGAGTCCTCGCCGGGGTCGCCACGAGCAGTACTTC. Amino acid sequence: CAWSPRRGRHEQYF. This chain connects TRBV30 to TRBJ2-7, with a weak D call TRBD2 (5 bases). V was clipped by 2 bases and J by 5 bases, with 16 bases between them. Germline CDR1 is GTSNPN and CDR2 is SVGIG (reference sequence). The CDR3 has 14 amino acids.